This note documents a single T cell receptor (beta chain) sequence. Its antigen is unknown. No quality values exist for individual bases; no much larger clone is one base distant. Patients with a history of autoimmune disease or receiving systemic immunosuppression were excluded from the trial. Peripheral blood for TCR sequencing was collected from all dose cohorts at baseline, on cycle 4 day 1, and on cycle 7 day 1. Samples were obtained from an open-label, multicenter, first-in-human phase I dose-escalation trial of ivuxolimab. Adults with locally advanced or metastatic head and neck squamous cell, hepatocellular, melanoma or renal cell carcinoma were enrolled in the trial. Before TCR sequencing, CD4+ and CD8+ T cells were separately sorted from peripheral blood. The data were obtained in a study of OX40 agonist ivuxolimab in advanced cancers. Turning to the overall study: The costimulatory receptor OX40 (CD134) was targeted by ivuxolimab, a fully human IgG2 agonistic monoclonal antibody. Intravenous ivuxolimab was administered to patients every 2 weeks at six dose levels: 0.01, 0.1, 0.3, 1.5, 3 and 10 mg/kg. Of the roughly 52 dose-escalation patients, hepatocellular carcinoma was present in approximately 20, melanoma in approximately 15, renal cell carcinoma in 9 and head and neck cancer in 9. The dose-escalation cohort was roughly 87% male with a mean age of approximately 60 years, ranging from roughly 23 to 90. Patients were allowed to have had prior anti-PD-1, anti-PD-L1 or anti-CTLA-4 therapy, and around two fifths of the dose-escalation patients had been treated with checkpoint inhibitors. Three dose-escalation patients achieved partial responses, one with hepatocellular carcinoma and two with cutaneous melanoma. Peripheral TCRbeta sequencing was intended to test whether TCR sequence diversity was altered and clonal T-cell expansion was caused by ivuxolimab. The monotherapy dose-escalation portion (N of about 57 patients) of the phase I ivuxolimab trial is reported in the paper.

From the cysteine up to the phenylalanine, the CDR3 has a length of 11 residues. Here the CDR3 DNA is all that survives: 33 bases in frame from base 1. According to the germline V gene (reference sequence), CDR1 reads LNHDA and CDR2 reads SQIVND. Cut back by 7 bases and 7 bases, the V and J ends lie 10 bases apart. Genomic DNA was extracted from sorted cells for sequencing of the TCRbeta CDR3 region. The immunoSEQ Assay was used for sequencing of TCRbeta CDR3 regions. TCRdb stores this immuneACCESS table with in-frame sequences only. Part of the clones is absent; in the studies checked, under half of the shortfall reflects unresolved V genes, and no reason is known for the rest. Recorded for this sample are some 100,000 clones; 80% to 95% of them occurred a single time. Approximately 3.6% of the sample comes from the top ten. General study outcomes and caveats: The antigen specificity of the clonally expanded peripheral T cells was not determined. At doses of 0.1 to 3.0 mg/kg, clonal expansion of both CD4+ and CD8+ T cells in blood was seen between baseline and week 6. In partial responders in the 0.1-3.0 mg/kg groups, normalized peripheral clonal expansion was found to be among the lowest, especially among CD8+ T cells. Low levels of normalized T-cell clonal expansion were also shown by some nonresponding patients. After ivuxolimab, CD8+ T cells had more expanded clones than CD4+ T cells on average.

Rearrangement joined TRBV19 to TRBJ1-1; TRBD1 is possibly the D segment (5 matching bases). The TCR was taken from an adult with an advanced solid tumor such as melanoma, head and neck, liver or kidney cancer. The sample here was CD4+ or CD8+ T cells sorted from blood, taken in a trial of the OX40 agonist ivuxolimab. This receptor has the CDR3 CASMGPLEAFF. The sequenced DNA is TGTGCCAGTATGGGACCGCTTGAAGCTTTCTTT.